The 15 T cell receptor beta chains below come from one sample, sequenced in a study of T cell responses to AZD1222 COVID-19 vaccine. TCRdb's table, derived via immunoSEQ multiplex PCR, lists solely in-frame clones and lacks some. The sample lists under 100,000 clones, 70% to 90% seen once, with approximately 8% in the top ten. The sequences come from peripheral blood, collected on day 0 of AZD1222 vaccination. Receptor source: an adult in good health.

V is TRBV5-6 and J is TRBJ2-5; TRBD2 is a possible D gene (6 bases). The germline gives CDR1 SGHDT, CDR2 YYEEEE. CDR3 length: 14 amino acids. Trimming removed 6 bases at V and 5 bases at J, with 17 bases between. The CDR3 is CASNMMGLRETQYF. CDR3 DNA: TGTGCCAGCAACATGATGGGACTTCGGGAGACCCAGTACTTC.

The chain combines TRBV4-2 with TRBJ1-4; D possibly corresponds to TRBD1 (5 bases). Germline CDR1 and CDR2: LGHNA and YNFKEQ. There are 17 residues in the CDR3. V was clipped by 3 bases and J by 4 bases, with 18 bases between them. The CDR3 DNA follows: TGTGCCAGCAGCCAGAAGGAGCCGGGACCGATTAATGAAAAACTGTTTTTT. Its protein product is CASSQKEPGPINEKLFF.

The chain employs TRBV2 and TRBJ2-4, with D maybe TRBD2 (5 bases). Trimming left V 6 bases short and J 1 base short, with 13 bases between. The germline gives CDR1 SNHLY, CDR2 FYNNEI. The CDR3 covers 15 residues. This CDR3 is CASSATSIAKNIQYF. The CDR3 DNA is TGTGCCAGCAGCGCTACTAGTATTGCCAAAAACATTCAGTACTTC.

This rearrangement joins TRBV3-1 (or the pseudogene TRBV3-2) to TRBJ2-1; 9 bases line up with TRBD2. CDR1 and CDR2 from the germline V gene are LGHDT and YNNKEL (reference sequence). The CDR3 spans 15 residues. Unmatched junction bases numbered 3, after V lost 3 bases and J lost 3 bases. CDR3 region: CASSHLAGHYNEQFF. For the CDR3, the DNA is TGTGCCAGCAGCCATCTAGCGGGGCACTACAATGAGCAGTTCTTC.

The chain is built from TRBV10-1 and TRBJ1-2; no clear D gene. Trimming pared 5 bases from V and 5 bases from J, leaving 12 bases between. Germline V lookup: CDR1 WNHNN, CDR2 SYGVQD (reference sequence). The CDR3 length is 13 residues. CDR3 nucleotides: TGCGCCAGCAGTCCCGGGTCCGAATATGGCTACACCTTC. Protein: CASSPGSEYGYTF.

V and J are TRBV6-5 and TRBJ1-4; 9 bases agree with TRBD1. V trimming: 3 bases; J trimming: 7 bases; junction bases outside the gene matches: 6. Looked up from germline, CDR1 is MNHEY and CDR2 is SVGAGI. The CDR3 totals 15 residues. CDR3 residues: CASSYTGGLGEKLFF. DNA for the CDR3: TGTGCCAGCAGTTATACAGGGGGCCTGGGTGAAAAACTGTTTTTT.

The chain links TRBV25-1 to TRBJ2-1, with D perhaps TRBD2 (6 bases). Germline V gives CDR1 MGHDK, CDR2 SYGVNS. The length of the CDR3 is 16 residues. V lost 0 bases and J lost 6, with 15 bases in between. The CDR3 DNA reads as TGTGCCAGCAGTGAATATTGGGGGGATCCGGGCAATGAGCAGTTCTTC. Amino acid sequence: CASSEYWGDPGNEQFF.

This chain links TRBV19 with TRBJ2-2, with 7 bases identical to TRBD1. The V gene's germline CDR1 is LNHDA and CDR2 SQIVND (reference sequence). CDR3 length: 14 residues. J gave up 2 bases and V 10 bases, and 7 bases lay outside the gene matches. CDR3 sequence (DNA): TGTGCCATTTCCGACAGGGTAAACACCGGGGAGCTGTTTTTT. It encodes CAISDRVNTGELFF. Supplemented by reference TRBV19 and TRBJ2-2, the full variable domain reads DGGITQSPKYLFRKEGQNVTLSCEQNLNHDAMYWYRQDPGQGLRLIYYSQIVNDFQKGDIAEGYSVSREKKESFPLTVTSAQKNPTAFYLCAISDRVNTGELFFGEGSRLTVL.

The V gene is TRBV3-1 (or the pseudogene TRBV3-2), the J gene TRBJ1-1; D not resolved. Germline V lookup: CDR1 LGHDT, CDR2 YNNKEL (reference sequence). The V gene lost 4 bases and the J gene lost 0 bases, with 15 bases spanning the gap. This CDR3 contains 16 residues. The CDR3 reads CASSPGASKMNTEAFF. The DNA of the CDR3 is TGTGCCAGCAGCCCCGGAGCGTCTAAGATGAACACTGAAGCTTTCTTT.

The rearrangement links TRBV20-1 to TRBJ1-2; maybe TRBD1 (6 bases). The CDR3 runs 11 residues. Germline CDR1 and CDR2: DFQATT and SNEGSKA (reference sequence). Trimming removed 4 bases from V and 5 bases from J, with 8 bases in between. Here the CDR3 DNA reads TGCAGTGCTAAGGGGGGTTATGGCTACACCTTC. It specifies CSAKGGYGYTF.

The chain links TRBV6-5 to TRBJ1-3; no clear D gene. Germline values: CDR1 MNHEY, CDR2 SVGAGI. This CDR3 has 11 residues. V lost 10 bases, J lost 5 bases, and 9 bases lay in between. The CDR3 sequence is CANKGRNTIYF. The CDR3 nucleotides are TGTGCCAACAAAGGAAGAAACACCATATATTTT.

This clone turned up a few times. CDR3: CASSERSSGNTIYF. CDR3 sequence (DNA): TGCGCCAGCAGCGAACGGAGCTCTGGAAACACCATATATTTT. This rearrangement joins TRBV5-1 to TRBJ1-3; D remains unclear. This CDR3 contains 14 residues. The ends were cut back, 4 bases at V and 0 bases at J, with 8 bases in the middle. Germline lookup yields CDR1 SGHRS and CDR2 YFSETQ.

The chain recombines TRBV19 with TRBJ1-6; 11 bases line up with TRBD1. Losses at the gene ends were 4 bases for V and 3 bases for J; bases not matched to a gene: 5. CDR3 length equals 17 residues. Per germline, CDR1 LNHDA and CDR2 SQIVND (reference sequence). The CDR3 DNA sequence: TGTGCCAGTAGTACCGGGACAGGGGGAATCTATAATTCACCCCTCCACTTT. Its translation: CASSTGTGGIYNSPLHF.

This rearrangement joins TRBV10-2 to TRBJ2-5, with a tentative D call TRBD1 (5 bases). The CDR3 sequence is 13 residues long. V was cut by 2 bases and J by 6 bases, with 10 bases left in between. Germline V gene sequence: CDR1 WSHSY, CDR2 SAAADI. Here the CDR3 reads CASSEGAGKTQYF. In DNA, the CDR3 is TGCGCCAGCAGTGAGGGGGCTGGGAAGACCCAGTACTTC.

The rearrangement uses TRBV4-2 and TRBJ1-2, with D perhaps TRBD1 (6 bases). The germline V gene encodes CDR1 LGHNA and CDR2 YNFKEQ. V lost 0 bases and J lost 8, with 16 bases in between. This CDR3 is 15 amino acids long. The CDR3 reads CASSQDRGSVRGYTF. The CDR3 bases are TGTGCCAGCAGCCAAGATAGGGGGTCGGTGAGGGGCTACACCTTC.